This T cell receptor (beta chain) was captured by sequencing in a study of blood T cell repertoires in COVID-19 (dated by TCRdb to about 2020). General notes on the study: Samples covering the acute and convalescent phases of COVID-19 were provided by collaborators in the United States, Italy and Spain. Samples came from the ongoing ImmuneRACE study (first 160 participants) plus 1,254 subjects from 6 global collaborators. The material from the prospective study consisted of cDNA or gDNA derived from T cells, B-cell-depleted T cells, or PBMCs. A de-identified subject ID, COVID-19 status, age in years and sex were almost always included in the sample metadata. Subjects who had been exposed to COVID-19, were actively infected with it, or had recovered from it provided the deeply sampled blood TCRbeta repertoires that made up the dataset. HLA class I and class II types, where available, came from metadata supplied by the sample provider rather than from assay-based typing. The repertoires were released in a freely available public database meant as a resource for research on the immune response to SARS-CoV-2. General study outcomes and caveats: Clinical and demographic metadata were provided uncurated, with the amount varying by source and participant.

Details on this clone: Its target antigen remains unknown. No clone much larger than this one lies a single base away; base qualities are absent.

TCRbeta CDR3 regions were amplified from genomic DNA using the immunoSEQ Assay, a bias-controlled multiplex PCR. For the original study's pipeline: The number of nucleated cells in each sample was estimated by amplification of reference gene primers within the assay. Sequence reads were collapsed and filtered to measure the absolute abundance of every unique TCRbeta CDR3 rearrangement. For each sample, productive Simpson clonality was calculated as the square root of Simpson's diversity index across productive rearrangements. In its TCRdb copy, this immuneACCESS table keeps in-frame sequences only and misses some clones. Where compared with another copy, unresolved V genes explain less than half of these, and the others have no known cause. The V and J calls and clone size are taken from that table; D and trimming were inferred from the DNA. The sample contains some 400,000 clones, 80% to 90% of them found a single time. Of the sample, 1.3% falls within the top ten clones.

In the prospective study, participants were 18 to 89 years old, resided in around 25 geographic areas of the United States, and were enrolled through a virtual design. In the prospective study, cohorts were assigned on the basis of participant-reported clinical history obtained from a screening survey and a study questionnaire. Recovered participants in ImmuneRACE Cohort 3 were defined by two consecutive negative NP/OP PCR tests, clearance by a healthcare professional, or resolution of symptoms. Each participant in the prospective study had whole blood, serum and a nasopharyngeal or oropharyngeal swab collected by mobile phlebotomists. Participants in the prospective study had the option to provide additional blood draws and questionnaires over a roughly two-month period. Before DNA extraction, prospective study blood samples were shipped either frozen or at room temperature. The CDR3 runs 14 amino acids, cysteine and phenylalanine included. CDR3 DNA only is kept here, 42 bases in frame from base 1. As encoded in the germline V gene (reference sequence), CDR1 is GTSNPN while CDR2 is SVGIG. The junction carries 13 bases between V and J, which are trimmed by 2 bases and 6 bases respectively.

Specimen: PBMCs or T cells enriched from blood (not recorded which). This clonotype was obtained from a man aged 25 to 45 who had recovered from COVID-19. This receptor chain uses TRBV30 and TRBJ2-2; a tentative D match to TRBD1 spans 6 bases. The nucleotide sequence is given as TGTGCCTGGAGTCTACGGACAGTGTCCGGGGAGCTGTTTTTT. The translation is CAWSLRTVSGELFF.